Listed below are T cell receptor beta chains from one sample, sequenced in a study of shared clonotypes between healthy human individuals. The assay was immunoSEQ multiplex PCR, and TCRdb's table has in-frame clones only and misses some. The sample records some 1.1 million clones, 70% to 85% being singletons. Material: memory CD4+ T cells from PBMCs. These receptors all come from a man aged 18 to 29 in good health. Some clones in this sample may be carry-over from other donors' samples. The CDR3 runs from the conserved cysteine through the conserved F or W. Each record gives: J gene, V gene, D gene, clone size, CDR3 protein, CDR3 DNA. A D gene is named only where the DNA matches it firmly. Not all rows give a size; the values are once, few, many and, for expanded clones, a class.

TRBJ2-5 | TRBV5-1 | TRBD2 | NA | CASQMRGDLQETQYF | TGCGCCTCTCAAATGCGGGGGGATCTACAAGAGACCCAGTACTTC
TRBJ2-7 | TRBV29-1 | NA | NA | CSVQTENYEQYF | TGCAGCGTCCAGACAGAAAACTACGAGCAGTACTTC
TRBJ1-1 | TRBV27 | NA | NA | CASSFLGARNTEAFF | TGTGCCAGCAGTTTTTTGGGGGCGCGGAACACTGAAGCTTTCTTT
TRBJ2-2 | TRBV29-1 | TRBD2 | NA | CSVRLAGKNTGELFF | TGCAGCGTGAGACTAGCGGGGAAGAACACCGGGGAGCTGTTTTTT
TRBJ1-2 | TRBV28 | NA | few | CASRPPGGGYTF | TGTGCCAGCAGACCCCCTGGGGGTGGCTACACCTTC
TRBJ1-1 | TRBV7-9 | NA | NA | CASSLGGGAFF | TGTGCCAGCAGCTTAGGTGGTGGGGCTTTCTTT
TRBJ2-7 | TRBV5-6 | NA | NA | CASSLYYGTWGSNEQYF | TGTGCCAGCAGCTTATATTACGGGACATGGGGGTCCAACGAGCAGTACTTC
TRBJ1-1 | TRBV18 | NA | few | CASSPPASNTEAFF | TGTGCCAGCTCACCACCGGCCAGTAACACTGAAGCTTTCTTT
TRBJ2-3 | TRBV15 | NA | NA | CATSRDGLASSTDTQYF | TGTGCCACCAGCAGAGATGGGCTAGCGTCTAGCACAGATACGCAGTATTTT
TRBJ2-7 | TRBV6-1 | NA | NA | CASSEATGGTLYEQYF | TGTGCCAGCAGTGAAGCTACTGGCGGGACCCTATACGAGCAGTACTTC
TRBJ2-7 | TRBV11-3 | NA | NA | CASSLPGHLLLDSSYEQYF | TGTGCCAGCAGCCTACCTGGACACCTACTACTCGATAGCTCCTACGAGCAGTACTTC
TRBJ2-5 | TRBV18 | TRBD1 | NA | CASSQGQEETQYF | TGTGCCAGCTCACAAGGACAGGAAGAGACCCAGTACTTC
TRBJ2-1 | TRBV19 | NA | NA | CASSIVGGHNEQFF | TGTGCCAGTAGTATAGTGGGAGGACACAATGAGCAGTTCTTC
TRBJ2-5 | TRBV9 | TRBD1 | NA | CASSTGQGGETQYF | TGTGCCAGCAGCACCGGACAGGGTGGAGAGACCCAGTACTTC
TRBJ1-1 | TRBV2 | NA | NA | CASRKDAPMNTEAFF | TGTGCCAGCAGGAAGGACGCGCCCATGAACACTGAAGCTTTCTTT
TRBJ1-1 | TRBV6-1 | NA | NA | CASLTNGGVAEAFF | TGTGCCAGCCTTACTAACGGGGGAGTGGCTGAAGCTTTCTTT
TRBJ2-5 | TRBV11-2 | TRBD1 | NA | CASSNGQGGETQYF | TGTGCCAGCAGCAACGGACAGGGTGGCGAGACCCAGTACTTC
TRBJ1-2 | TRBV18 | NA | NA | CASSPPGEGYGYTF | TGTGCCAGCTCACCGCCCGGGGAGGGGTATGGCTACACCTTC
TRBJ2-5 | TRBV6-5 | TRBD2 | NA | CASGGLALQETQYF | TGTGCCAGCGGGGGACTAGCGTTACAAGAGACCCAGTACTTC
TRBJ2-7 | TRBV9 | NA | NA | CASSVLASSYEQYF | TGTGCCAGCAGCGTTCTAGCGAGCTCCTACGAGCAGTACTTC
TRBJ2-1 | TRBV10-3 | TRBD2 | NA | CAIRSGSTFGEQFF | TGTGCCATCAGGAGCGGGAGTACCTTCGGTGAGCAGTTCTTC
TRBJ1-1 | TRBV6-1 | TRBD1 | once | CASREGQVSNTEAFF | TGTGCCAGCAGGGAAGGACAGGTATCGAACACTGAAGCTTTCTTT
TRBJ2-7 | TRBV7-9 | NA | NA | CASSRGRLSYEQYF | TGTGCCAGCAGCCGCGGCAGACTCTCCTACGAGCAGTACTTC
TRBJ1-5 | TRBV28 | NA | NA | CASGGFDQPQHF | TGTGCCAGCGGAGGGTTTGATCAGCCCCAGCATTTT
TRBJ2-1 | TRBV10-3 | TRBD2 | NA | CAISIAGGGDEQFF | TGTGCCATCAGTATAGCGGGAGGGGGTGATGAGCAGTTCTTC
TRBJ1-1 | TRBV9 | NA | NA | CASSLRQYTEAFF | TGTGCCAGCAGCCTCCGGCAGTACACTGAAGCTTTCTTT
TRBJ2-1 | TRBV4-1 | NA | NA | CASSQGPFGEQFF | TGCGCCAGCAGCCAAGGGCCATTTGGCGAGCAGTTCTTC
TRBJ1-5 | TRBV6-1 | NA | few | CASSEDHYQPQHF | TGTGCCAGCAGTGAAGACCACTATCAGCCCCAGCATTTT
TRBJ2-5 | TRBV5-4 | TRBD1 | few | CASSLGTEQETQYF | TGTGCCAGCAGCCTAGGGACAGAACAAGAGACCCAGTACTTC
TRBJ1-1 | TRBV5-1 | NA | many | CASSSEQGRTEAFF | TGCGCCAGCAGCTCGGAACAGGGAAGGACTGAAGCTTTCTTT
TRBJ1-3 | TRBV5-5 | TRBD1 | NA | CASSLGGGNSGNTIYF | TGTGCCAGCAGCTTGGGAGGGGGCAACTCTGGAAACACCATATATTTT
TRBJ2-1 | TRBV6-5 | TRBD1 | once | CASRPPGQGKQFF | TGTGCCAGCAGGCCTCCAGGACAGGGAAAGCAGTTCTTC
TRBJ2-7 | TRBV10-3 | TRBD1 | once | CAIRGTDVGYEQYF | TGTGCCATCAGGGGGACAGACGTTGGCTACGAGCAGTACTTC
TRBJ1-1 | TRBV15 | NA | NA | CATSGSGLRGAFF | TGTGCCACCAGCGGGTCTGGTCTCAGAGGGGCTTTCTTT
TRBJ1-1 | TRBV6-4 | NA | NA | CASSAQAAMNTEAFF | TGTGCCAGCAGTGCCCAGGCGGCGATGAACACTGAAGCTTTCTTT
TRBJ2-7 | TRBV7-8 | TRBD1 | NA | CASSLGDSYEQYF | TGTGCCAGCAGCTTAGGGGACAGCTACGAGCAGTACTTC
TRBJ2-1 | TRBV10-3 | NA | NA | CAISESTGAASLVQFF | TGTGCCATCAGTGAGTCCACGGGAGCTGCCTCGTTAGTGCAGTTCTTC
TRBJ2-5 | TRBV2 | NA | NA | CASRDSLGGETQYF | TGTGCCAGCAGGGACAGTTTGGGGGGAGAGACCCAGTACTTC
TRBJ2-7 | TRBV9 | TRBD2 | few | CASSVTGTTRSYEQYF | TGTGCCAGCAGCGTTACCGGGACTACCAGATCCTACGAGCAGTACTTC
TRBJ2-7 | TRBV4-1 | NA | NA | CASSQGPSQEVQQYF | TGCGCCAGCAGCCAAGGACCCAGCCAGGAGGTGCAGCAGTACTTC
TRBJ1-1 | TRBV5-1 | NA | NA | CASSSSTGNTEAFF | TGCGCCAGCAGCTCGTCTACAGGGAACACTGAAGCTTTCTTT
TRBJ2-3 | TRBV29-1 | NA | NA | CSVEGPLNTDTQYF | TGCAGCGTTGAAGGGCCTCTCAACACAGATACGCAGTATTTT
TRBJ2-1 | TRBV29-1 | NA | NA | CSVEPEWNEQFF | TGCAGCGTTGAGCCGGAGTGGAATGAGCAGTTCTTC
TRBJ1-5 | TRBV4-3 | NA | NA | CASSLWANSNQPQHF | TGCGCCAGCAGCCTCTGGGCAAATAGCAATCAGCCCCAGCATTTT
TRBJ1-1 | TRBV5-6 | NA | NA | CASSLLTYGAFF | TGTGCCAGCAGCTTACTGACTTATGGAGCTTTCTTT
TRBJ2-1 | TRBV18 | NA | few | CASSPSTTSSYNEQFF | TGTGCCAGCTCACCTAGCACCACAAGCTCCTACAATGAGCAGTTCTTC